This TCR beta chain was recovered during a study of blood T cell repertoires in COVID-19. Method: immunoSEQ multiplex PCR; TCRdb's copy keeps in-frame clones and lacks some. The table lists some 130,000 clones, around nine tenths of them singletons. This sequence was found in a woman in her 70s with COVID-19, enrolled during active disease. Sample: peripheral blood.

The CDR3 region is CSVPQGNEQFF. Here the CDR3 DNA reads TGCAGCGTTCCCCAGGGGAACGAGCAGTTCTTC. This chain uses TRBV29-1 with TRBJ2-1, with a tentative D call TRBD1 (6 bases). The length of the CDR3 is 11 residues. V dropped 5 bases and J dropped 10 bases, with 12 bases sitting between them. CDR1 and CDR2 (germline): SQVTM, ANQGSEA.